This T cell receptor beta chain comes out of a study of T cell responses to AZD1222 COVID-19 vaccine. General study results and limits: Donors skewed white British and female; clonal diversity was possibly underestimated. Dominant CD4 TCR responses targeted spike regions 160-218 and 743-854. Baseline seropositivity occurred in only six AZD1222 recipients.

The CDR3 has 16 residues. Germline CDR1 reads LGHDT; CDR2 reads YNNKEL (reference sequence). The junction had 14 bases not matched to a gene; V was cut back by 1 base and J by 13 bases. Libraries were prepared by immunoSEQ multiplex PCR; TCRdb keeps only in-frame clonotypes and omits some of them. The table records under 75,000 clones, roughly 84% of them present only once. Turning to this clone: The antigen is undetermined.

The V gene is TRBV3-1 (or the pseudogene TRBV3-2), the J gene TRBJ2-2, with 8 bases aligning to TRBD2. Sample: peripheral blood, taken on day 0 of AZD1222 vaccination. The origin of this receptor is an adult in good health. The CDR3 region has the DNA TGTGCCAGCAGCCAAGTCACCAGCGGGGGCCGAGGTGGGCTGTTTTTT. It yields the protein CASSQVTSGGRGGLFF.